This TCR beta chain was captured in a study of vaccination effects on CD4 cells after COVID-19. This clone was counted a few times. Its antigen is as yet unknown. General study results and limits: Healthy vaccinees had only 1 of 255 vaccine-induced clones cross-react with common cold coronaviruses. Few convalescent patients were included, and no early post-infection timepoints were sampled.

Profiled with immunoSEQ multiplex PCR; TCRdb holds only in-frame clones, not every one. The sample shows roughly 48,000 clones, around 63% of them seen only once. Cultured cells yielded isolated CD4+ T cells after 10 days. None of these healthy vaccinees had been infected with SARS-CoV-2 before vaccination. Cultures got half-medium changes with IL-2 on days 3 and 7. Sequences were derived from CD4+ T cells from PBMCs cultured without peptide, sampled before COVID-19 vaccination. This TCR was sampled from a human donor who received a COVID-19 vaccine.

DNA for the CDR3: TGTGCCATCCTACTTACCTCTGGAAACACCATATATTTT. As protein: CAILLTSGNTIYF. The V gene is TRBV6-5, the J gene TRBJ1-3; D remains ambiguous. Germline V gene lookup returns CDR1 MNHEY and CDR2 SVGAGI. Trimming removed 10 bases at V and 0 bases at J, with 10 bases between. The CDR3 runs to 13 residues.